This T cell receptor beta chain was observed in a study of T-cell memory formation after mild COVID-19. Study in general: Clustering of TCRs was largely donor specific.

Per germline, CDR1 SGHRS and CDR2 YFSETQ. The CDR3 length is 14 residues. Trimming cost V 0 bases and J 12 bases; bases outside gene matches: 6. TCRdb recomputed calls from the 5' RACE reads with MiXCR, one row per CDR3 protein. Counted here are some 600,000 distinct CDR3 sequences, 17% occurring once; the ten biggest clones make up roughly 8%. The sample taken for sequencing was PBMCs or a T cell subset sorted from them (not recorded which). This TCR came from an adult woman who had mild COVID-19 (a few samples of this study predate the infection). Cell type and time point are not known. The chain employs TRBV5-1 and TRBJ1-6; 7 nucleotides line up with TRBD1. The CDR3 loop is CASSLDRGDEPLHF. The CDR3 DNA sequence: TGCGCCAGCAGCTTGGACAGGGGAGATGAACCCCTCCACTTT.